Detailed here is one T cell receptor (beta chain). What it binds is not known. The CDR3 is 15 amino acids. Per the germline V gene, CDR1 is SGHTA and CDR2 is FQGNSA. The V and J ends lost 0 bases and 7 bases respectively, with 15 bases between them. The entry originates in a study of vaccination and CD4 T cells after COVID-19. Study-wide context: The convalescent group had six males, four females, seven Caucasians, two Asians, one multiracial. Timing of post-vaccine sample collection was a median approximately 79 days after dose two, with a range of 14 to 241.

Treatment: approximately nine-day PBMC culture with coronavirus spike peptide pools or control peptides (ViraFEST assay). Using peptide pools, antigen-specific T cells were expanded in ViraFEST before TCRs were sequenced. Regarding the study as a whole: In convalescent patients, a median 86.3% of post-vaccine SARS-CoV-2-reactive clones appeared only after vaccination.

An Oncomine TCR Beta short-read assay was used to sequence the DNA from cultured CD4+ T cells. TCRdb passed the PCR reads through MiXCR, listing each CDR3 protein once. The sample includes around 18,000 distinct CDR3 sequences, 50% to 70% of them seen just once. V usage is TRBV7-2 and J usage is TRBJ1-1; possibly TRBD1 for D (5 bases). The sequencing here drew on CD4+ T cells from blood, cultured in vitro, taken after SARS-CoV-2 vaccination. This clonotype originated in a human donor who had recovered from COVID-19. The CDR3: CASSLAITGGSEAFF. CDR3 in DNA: TGTGCCAGCAGCTTAGCGATAACTGGGGGGAGTGAAGCTTTCTTT.